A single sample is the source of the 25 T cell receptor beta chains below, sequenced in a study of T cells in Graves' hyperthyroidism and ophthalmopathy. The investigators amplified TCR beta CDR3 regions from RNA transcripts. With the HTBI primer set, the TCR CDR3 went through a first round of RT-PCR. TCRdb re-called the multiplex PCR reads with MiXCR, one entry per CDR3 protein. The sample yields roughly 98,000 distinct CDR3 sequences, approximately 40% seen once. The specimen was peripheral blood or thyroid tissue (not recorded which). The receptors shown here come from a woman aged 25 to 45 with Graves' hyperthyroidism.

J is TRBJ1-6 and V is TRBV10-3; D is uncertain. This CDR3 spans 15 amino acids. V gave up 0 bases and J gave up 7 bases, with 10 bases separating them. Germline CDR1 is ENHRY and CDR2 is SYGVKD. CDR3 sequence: CAISESKGSNSPLHF. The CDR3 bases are TGTGCCATCAGTGAGTCGAAAGGGTCCAATTCACCCCTCCACTTT.

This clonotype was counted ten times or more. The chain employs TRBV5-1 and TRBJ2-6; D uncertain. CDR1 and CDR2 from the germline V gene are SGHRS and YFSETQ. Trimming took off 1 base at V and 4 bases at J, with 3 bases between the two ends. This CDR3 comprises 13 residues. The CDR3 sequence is CASSLYGANVLTF. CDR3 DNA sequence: TGCGCCAGCAGCTTGTACGGGGCCAACGTCCTGACTTTC.

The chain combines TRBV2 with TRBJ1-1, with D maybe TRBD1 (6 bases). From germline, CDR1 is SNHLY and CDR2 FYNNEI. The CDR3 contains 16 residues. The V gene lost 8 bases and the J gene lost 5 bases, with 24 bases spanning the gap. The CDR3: CASHPRSQGWVTEAFF. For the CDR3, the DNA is TGTGCCAGCCATCCGCGGTCACAGGGATGGGTAACTGAAGCTTTCTTT.

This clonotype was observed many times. This chain's CDR3 is CASRTQGPHEQYF. The CDR3 DNA reads TGTGCCAGCAGGACACAGGGGCCGCACGAGCAGTACTTC. The chain joins TRBV12-3 or TRBV12-4 to TRBJ2-7; TRBD1 matches 7 bases. The CDR3 is 13 residues long. Trimming cost V 6 bases and J 5 bases; bases outside gene matches: 7.

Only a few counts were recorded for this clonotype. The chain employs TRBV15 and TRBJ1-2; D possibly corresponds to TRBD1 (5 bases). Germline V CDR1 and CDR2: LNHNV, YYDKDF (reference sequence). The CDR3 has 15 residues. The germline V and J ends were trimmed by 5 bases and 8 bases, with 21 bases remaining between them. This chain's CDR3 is CATSRHLSGDGGYTF. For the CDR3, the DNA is TGTGCCACCAGCCGCCATCTGTCCGGGGACGGGGGCTACACCTTC.

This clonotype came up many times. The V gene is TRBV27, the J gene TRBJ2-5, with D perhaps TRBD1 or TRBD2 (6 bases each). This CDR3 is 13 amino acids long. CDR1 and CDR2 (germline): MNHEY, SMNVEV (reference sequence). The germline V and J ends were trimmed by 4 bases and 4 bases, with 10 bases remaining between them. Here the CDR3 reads CASSSQGGETQYF. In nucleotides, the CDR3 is TGTGCCAGCAGTTCACAGGGAGGAGAGACCCAGTACTTC.

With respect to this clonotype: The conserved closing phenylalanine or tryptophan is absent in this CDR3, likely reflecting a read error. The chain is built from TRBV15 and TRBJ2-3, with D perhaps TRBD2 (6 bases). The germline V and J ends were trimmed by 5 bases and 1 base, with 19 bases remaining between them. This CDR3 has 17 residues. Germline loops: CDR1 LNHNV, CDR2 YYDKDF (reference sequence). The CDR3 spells CATSEIAGYYGTDTQYL. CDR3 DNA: TGTGCCACCAGCGAAATTGCGGGGTACTATGGCACAGATACGCAGTATCTT.

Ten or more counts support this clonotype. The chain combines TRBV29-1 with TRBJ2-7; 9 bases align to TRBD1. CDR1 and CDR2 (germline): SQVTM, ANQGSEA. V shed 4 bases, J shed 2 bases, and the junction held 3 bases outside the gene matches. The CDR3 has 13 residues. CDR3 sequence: CSVGGTGPYEQYF. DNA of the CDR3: TGCAGCGTTGGGGGGACAGGGCCCTACGAGCAGTACTTC.

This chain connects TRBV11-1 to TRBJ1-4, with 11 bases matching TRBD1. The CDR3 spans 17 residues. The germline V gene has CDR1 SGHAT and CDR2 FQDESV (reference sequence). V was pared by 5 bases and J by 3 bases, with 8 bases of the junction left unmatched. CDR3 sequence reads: CASSAPGGQGANEKLFF. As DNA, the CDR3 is TGTGCCAGCAGCGCACCTGGGGGACAGGGGGCTAATGAAAAACTGTTTTTT.

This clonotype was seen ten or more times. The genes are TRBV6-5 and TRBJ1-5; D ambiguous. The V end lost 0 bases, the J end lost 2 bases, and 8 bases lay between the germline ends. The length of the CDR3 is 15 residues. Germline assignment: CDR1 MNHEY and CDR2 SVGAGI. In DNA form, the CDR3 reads TGTGCCAGCAGTTACTCAGGGATGGGCAATCAGCCCCAGCATTTT. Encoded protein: CASSYSGMGNQPQHF.

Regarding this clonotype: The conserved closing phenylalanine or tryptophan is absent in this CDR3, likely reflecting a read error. The CDR3 nucleotides are TGTGCCAGCAGCGTAGGGCTCGGGACGGACTATGGCTACACCCTC. Its translation is CASSVGLGTDYGYTL. This chain connects TRBV9 to TRBJ1-2; D is perhaps TRBD1 (5 bases). Trimming removed 0 bases from V and 3 bases from J, with 12 bases in between. Looked up from germline, CDR1 is SGDLS and CDR2 is YYNGEE. This CDR3 is built from 15 residues.

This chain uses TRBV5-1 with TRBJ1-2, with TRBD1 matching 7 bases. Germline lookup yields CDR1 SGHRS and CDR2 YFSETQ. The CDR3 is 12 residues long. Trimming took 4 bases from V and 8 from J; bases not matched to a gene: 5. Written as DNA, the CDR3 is TGCGCCAGCAGCGTACAGGGGAGAGGCTACACCTTC. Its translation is CASSVQGRGYTF. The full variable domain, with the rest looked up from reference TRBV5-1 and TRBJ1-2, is KAGVTQTPRYLIKTRGQQVTLSCSPISGHRSVSWYQQTPGQGLQFLFEYFSETQRNKGNFPGRFSGRQFSNSRSEMNVSTLELGDSALYLCASSVQGRGYTFGSGTRLTVV.

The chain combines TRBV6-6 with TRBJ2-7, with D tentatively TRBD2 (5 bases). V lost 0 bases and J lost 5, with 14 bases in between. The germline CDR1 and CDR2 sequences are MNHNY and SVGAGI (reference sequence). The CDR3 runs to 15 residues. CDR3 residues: CASSYSAQTGNEQYF. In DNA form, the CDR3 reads TGTGCCAGCAGTTACTCAGCTCAAACGGGGAACGAGCAGTACTTC.

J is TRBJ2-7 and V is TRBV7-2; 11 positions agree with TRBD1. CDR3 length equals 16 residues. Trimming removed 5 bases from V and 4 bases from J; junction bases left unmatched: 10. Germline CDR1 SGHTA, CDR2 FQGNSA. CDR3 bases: TGTGCCAGCAGCCAAGAAACCGGGACAGGGGGATACGAGCAGTACTTC. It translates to CASSQETGTGGYEQYF. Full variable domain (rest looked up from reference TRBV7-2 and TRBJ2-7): GAGVSQSPSNKVTEKGKDVELRCDPISGHTALYWYRQSLGQGLEFLIYFQGNSAPDKSGLPSDRFSAERTGGSVSTLTIQRTQQEDSAVYLCASSQETGTGGYEQYFGPGTRLTVT.

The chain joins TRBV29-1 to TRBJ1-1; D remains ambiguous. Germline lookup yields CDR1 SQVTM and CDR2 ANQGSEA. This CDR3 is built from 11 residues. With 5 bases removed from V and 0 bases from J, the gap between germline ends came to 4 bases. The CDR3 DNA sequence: TGCAGCGTTCGGTTGAACACTGAAGCTTTCTTT. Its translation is CSVRLNTEAFF.

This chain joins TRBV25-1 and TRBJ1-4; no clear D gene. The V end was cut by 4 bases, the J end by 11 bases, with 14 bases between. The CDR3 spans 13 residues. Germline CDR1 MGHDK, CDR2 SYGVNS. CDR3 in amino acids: CASSAPYLRKLFF. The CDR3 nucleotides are TGTGCCAGCAGTGCTCCCTATCTAAGGAAACTGTTTTTT.

The CDR3 here is CASSASTGEETQYF. The CDR3 coding sequence is TGTGCCAGCAGTGCCTCCACGGGTGAAGAGACCCAGTACTTC. The chain employs TRBV6-1 and TRBJ2-5, with D hard to call. Germline V gene sequence: CDR1 MNHNS, CDR2 SASEGT. Trimming stripped 4 bases from V and 3 bases from J, with 12 bases between. This CDR3 comprises 14 residues.

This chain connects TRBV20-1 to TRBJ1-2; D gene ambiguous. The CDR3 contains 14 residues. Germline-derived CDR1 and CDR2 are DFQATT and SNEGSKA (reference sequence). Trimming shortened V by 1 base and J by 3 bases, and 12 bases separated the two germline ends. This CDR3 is CSARGPRSDYGYTF. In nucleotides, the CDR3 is TGCAGTGCTAGAGGACCGCGGTCGGACTATGGCTACACCTTC.

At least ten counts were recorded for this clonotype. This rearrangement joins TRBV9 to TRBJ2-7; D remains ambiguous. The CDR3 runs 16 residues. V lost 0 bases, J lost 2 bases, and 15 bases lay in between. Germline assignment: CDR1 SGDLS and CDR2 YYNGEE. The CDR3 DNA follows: TGTGCCAGCAGCGTAGGTCCCGGCGGCGGCACCTACGAGCAGTACTTC. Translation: CASSVGPGGGTYEQYF.

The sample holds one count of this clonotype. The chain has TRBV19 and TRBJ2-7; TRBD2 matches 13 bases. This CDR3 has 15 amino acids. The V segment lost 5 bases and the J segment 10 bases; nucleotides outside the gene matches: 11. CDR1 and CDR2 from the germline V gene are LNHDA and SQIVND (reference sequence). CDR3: CASSERTSGSLAQYF. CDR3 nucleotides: TGTGCCAGTAGTGAACGGACTAGCGGGAGTTTGGCCCAGTACTTC.

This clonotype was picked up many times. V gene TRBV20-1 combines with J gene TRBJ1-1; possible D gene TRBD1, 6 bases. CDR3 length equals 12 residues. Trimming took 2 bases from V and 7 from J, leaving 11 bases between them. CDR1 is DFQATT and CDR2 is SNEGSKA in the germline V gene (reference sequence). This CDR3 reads CSARPGQSEAFF. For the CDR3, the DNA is TGCAGTGCTAGACCGGGACAAAGTGAAGCTTTCTTT.

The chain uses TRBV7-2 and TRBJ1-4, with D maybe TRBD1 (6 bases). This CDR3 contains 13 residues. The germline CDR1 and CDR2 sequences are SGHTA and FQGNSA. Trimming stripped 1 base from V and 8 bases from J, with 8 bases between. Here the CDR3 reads CASSLDRVEKLFF. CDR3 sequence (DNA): TGTGCCAGCAGCTTAGACAGGGTGGAAAAACTGTTTTTT.

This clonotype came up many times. The CDR3 bases are TGTGCCAGCAGTTTCAGTTGGGGCTACACCTTC. This gives the protein CASSFSWGYTF. This chain uses TRBV28 with TRBJ1-2; D is undetermined. CDR1 MDHEN and CDR2 SYDVKM come from the germline V gene. This CDR3 has 11 amino acids. V was shortened by 3 bases and J by 8 bases, with 7 bases between the two germline ends.

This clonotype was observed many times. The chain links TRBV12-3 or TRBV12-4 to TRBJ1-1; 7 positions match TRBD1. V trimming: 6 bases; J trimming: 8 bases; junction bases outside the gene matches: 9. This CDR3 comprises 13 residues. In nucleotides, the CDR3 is TGTGCCAGCAGACAGACAGGGTGGCCCGAAGCTTTCTTT. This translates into CASRQTGWPEAFF.

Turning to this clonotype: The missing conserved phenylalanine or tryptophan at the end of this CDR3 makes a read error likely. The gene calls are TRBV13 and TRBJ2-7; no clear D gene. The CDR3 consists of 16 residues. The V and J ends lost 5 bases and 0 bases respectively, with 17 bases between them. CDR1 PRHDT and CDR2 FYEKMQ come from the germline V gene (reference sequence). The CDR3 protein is CASSHRRAAVSYEQYS. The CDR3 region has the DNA TGTGCCAGCAGCCACCGACGGGCTGCGGTCTCCTACGAGCAGTACTCC.